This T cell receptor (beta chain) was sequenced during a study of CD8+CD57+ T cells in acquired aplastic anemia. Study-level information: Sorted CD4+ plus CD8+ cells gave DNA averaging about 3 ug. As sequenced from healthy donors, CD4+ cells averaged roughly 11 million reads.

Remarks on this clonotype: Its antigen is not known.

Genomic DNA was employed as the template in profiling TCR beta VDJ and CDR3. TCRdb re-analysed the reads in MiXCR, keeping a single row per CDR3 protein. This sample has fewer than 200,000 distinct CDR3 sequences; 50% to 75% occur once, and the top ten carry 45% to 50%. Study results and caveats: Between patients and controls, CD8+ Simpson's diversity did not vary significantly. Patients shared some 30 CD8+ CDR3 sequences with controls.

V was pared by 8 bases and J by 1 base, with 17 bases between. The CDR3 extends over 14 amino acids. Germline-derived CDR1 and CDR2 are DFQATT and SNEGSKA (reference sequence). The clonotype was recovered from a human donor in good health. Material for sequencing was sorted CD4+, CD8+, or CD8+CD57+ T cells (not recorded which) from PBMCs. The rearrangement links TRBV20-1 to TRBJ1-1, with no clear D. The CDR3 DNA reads TGCAGTCCCACGGACCGGATAAAGAACACTGAAGCTTTCTTT. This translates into CSPTDRIKNTEAFF.